The following is a T cell receptor (beta chain) sequence with its context. The sample originates from a study of T cell responses to AZD1222 COVID-19 vaccine. Clones were sequenced by immunoSEQ multiplex PCR, and TCRdb holds only the in-frame ones, with some missing. The sample lists fewer than 150,000 clones, 90% to 95% occurring once. CDR1 is MNHNS, CDR2 SASEGT, per germline. Trimming left V 2 bases short and J 3 bases short, with 17 bases between. The CDR3 covers 16 residues. This chain joins TRBV6-1 and TRBJ2-7, with D perhaps given as TRBD1 or TRBD2 (6 bases each). Specimen: peripheral blood, collected 28 days after the second AZD1222 dose. The clonotype was recovered from an adult who received the AZD1222 COVID-19 vaccine. The CDR3 sequence: CASSESGDRWNYEQYF. The CDR3 nucleotides read TGTGCCAGCAGTGAATCGGGAGACAGGTGGAACTACGAGCAGTACTTC.